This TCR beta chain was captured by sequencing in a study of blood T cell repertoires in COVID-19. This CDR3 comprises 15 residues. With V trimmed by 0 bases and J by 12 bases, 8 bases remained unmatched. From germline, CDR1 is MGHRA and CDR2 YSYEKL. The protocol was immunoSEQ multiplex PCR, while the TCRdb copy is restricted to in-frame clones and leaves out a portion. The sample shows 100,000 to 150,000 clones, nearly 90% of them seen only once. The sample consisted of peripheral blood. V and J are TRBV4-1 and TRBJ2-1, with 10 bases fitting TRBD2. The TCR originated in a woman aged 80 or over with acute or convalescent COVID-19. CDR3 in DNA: TGCGCCAGCAGCCAAGATCTAGCGGGAGTAAGGTGGCAGTTCTTC. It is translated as CASSQDLAGVRWQFF.